The 3 T cell receptor beta chains in this list originate from one sample, sequenced in a study of cytomegalovirus exposure and HLA in healthy donors. PCR primers comprised 60 Vbeta and 13 Jbeta primers. Some clones are missing from TCRdb's copy, which holds only in-frame ones; the method was immunoSEQ multiplex PCR. The sample has about 160,000 clones, over 60% seen once. The sample comprised PBMCs. The receptor source for this set is a woman aged 40 to 50 in good health and CMV-seronegative.

This chain uses TRBV4-2 with TRBJ2-5; tentatively, D is TRBD1 (5 bases). The CDR3 totals 13 residues. V was shortened by 1 base and J by 3 bases, with 6 bases between the two germline ends. Germline loops: CDR1 LGHNA, CDR2 YNFKEQ. The CDR3 protein is CASSQGQKETQYF. CDR3 in DNA: TGTGCCAGCAGCCAAGGACAGAAAGAGACCCAGTACTTC.

J is TRBJ2-5 and V is TRBV18; 9 bases line up with TRBD1. Unmatched junction bases numbered 10, after V lost 3 bases and J lost 5 bases. Germline lookup yields CDR1 KGHSH and CDR2 LQKENI. CDR3 length equals 16 residues. For the CDR3, the DNA is TGTGCCAGCTCACCTTTCACAGGGGGCATCTGGGAGACCCAGTACTTC. This gives the protein CASSPFTGGIWETQYF.

Only a few counts were recorded for this clone. The rearrangement joins TRBV5-1 to TRBJ1-6, with TRBD1 as a possible D gene (6 bases). The CDR3 spans 14 residues. The V gene's germline CDR1 is SGHRS and CDR2 YFSETQ. Between the trimmed V and J ends, which lost 5 bases and 7 bases, there was a span of 13 bases. The CDR3 DNA reads TGCGCCAGCAGAACAACCCAGGGGAATTCACCCCTCCACTTT. Its translation is CASRTTQGNSPLHF.